A single sample is the source of the 10 T cell receptor beta chains below, sequenced in a study of T cells in Graves' hyperthyroidism and ophthalmopathy. Researchers amplified the TCR beta CDR3 regions from RNA transcripts. Primed by the HTBI set, a first-round RT-PCR was run on the TCR CDR3. TCRdb reprocessed the multiplex PCR reads with MiXCR, giving one entry per CDR3 protein. The sample carries around 360,000 distinct CDR3 sequences, around 15% recorded once. Sequencing was performed on blood. Source of these receptors: a woman aged 60 to 75 with Graves' ophthalmopathy.

This clonotype was picked up a small number of times. The chain is built from TRBV7-9 and TRBJ1-5; 10 bases match TRBD1. The CDR3 runs 16 residues. The V and J ends lost 1 base and 3 bases, in that order; junction bases with no gene match: 3. Germline V CDR1 and CDR2: SEHNR, FQNEAQ (reference sequence). The CDR3 nucleotides read TGTGCCAGCAGCTTAGGACAGGGGGCTGCCAATCAGCCCCAGCATTTT. It encodes CASSLGQGAANQPQHF.

This clonotype was recorded at least ten times. The chain carries TRBV20-1 and TRBJ2-1, with TRBD2 identical over 9 bases. V gave up 8 bases and J gave up 3 bases; unmatched junction bases: 8. The germline V gene encodes CDR1 DFQATT and CDR2 SNEGSKA (reference sequence). The CDR3 is 14 residues long. This CDR3 reads CSQLSGGHYNEQFF. In DNA, the CDR3 is TGCAGTCAACTTAGCGGGGGTCACTACAATGAGCAGTTCTTC.

J is TRBJ2-1 and V is TRBV13; 15 nucleotides match TRBD2. This CDR3 comprises 16 residues. Looked up from germline, CDR1 is PRHDT and CDR2 is FYEKMQ (reference sequence). V trimming: 5 bases; J trimming: 8 bases; junction bases outside the gene matches: 7. CDR3 DNA sequence: TGTGCCAGCAGCCCCTCAGGACTAGCGGGAGGGGATGAGCAGTTCTTC. It is translated as CASSPSGLAGGDEQFF.

This clonotype turned up a few times. V usage is TRBV4-2 and J usage is TRBJ2-2; 10 bases map to TRBD2. Germline CDR1 and CDR2: LGHNA and YNFKEQ. V lost 3 bases, J lost 8 bases, and 9 bases stayed unmatched. The CDR3 consists of 16 residues. The CDR3 DNA reads TGTGCCAGCAGCCAGGATCTAGCGGGAGTATCTGGGGAGCTGTTTTTT. Protein sequence: CASSQDLAGVSGELFF.

This clonotype was seen only a few times. The chain links TRBV28 to TRBJ2-1; the D is unclear. Trimming cost V 5 bases and J 4 bases, with 9 bases left between them. Germline loops: CDR1 MDHEN, CDR2 SYDVKM. The CDR3 covers 13 residues. The CDR3 reads CASSPDGYNEQFF. The DNA of the CDR3 is TGTGCCAGCAGTCCCGACGGGTACAATGAGCAGTTCTTC.

CDR3 region: CASSQELAKNIQYF. CDR3 nucleotide sequence: TGTGCCAGCAGCCAAGAACTAGCCAAAAACATTCAGTACTTC. V and J are TRBV14 and TRBJ2-4; no firm D call. CDR3 size: 14 residues. Trimming stripped 0 bases from V and 0 bases from J, with 3 bases between. The germline gives CDR1 SGHDN, CDR2 FVKESK.

In this sample, this clonotype turned up many times. The chain is built from TRBV20-1 and TRBJ2-5; TRBD2 matches 9 bases. The germline gives CDR1 DFQATT, CDR2 SNEGSKA (reference sequence). The CDR3 loop spans 15 amino acids. The J segment lost 5 bases and the V segment lost 5 bases, leaving 12 bases of the junction unmatched. The CDR3 DNA is TGCAGTGCTCCCAGCCGCGGGAGGGCCCGGGAGACCCAGTACTTC. It encodes CSAPSRGRARETQYF.

This clonotype was seen more than once but under ten times. This chain connects TRBV24-1 to TRBJ2-5; D gene ambiguous. Germline V lookup: CDR1 KGHDR, CDR2 SFDVKD. Trimming cost V 3 bases and J 1 base, with 8 bases left between them. This CDR3 region has 14 residues. The CDR3, as DNA: TGTGCCACCAGTGATATTGGACCCCAAGAGACCCAGTACTTC. Translating gives CATSDIGPQETQYF.

The sample holds many counts of this clonotype. The chain recombines TRBV20-1 with TRBJ2-7, with D perhaps matching TRBD2 (5 bases). Germline assignment: CDR1 DFQATT and CDR2 SNEGSKA (reference sequence). The CDR3 extends over 15 amino acids. V shed 0 bases and J shed 0 bases, with 12 bases lying between them. The CDR3: CSARDPSTSSYEQYF. In nucleotides, the CDR3 is TGCAGTGCTAGAGATCCTAGCACTAGCTCCTACGAGCAGTACTTC.

V gene TRBV7-3 combines with J gene TRBJ1-2; D gene uncertain. In germline, CDR1 is SGHTA, CDR2 FQGTGA. The CDR3 extends over 13 amino acids. V dropped 2 bases and J dropped 7 bases, with 11 bases sitting between them. CDR3: CASSLAAVIGYTF. The DNA for the CDR3 is TGTGCCAGCAGCTTAGCTGCAGTGATTGGCTACACCTTC.